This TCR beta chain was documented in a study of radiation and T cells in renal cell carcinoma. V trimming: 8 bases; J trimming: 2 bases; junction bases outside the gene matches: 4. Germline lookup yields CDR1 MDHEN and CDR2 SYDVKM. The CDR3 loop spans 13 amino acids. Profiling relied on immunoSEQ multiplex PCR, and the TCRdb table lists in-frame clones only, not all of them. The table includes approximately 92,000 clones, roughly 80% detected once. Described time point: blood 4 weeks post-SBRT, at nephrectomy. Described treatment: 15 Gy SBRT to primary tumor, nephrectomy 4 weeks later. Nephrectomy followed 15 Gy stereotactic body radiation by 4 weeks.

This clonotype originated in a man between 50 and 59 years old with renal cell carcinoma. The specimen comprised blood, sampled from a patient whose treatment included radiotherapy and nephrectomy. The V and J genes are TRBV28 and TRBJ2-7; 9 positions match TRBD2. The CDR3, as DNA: TGTGCCAGCGGGACTAGCCCCACCTACGAGCAGTACTTC. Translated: CASGTSPTYEQYF. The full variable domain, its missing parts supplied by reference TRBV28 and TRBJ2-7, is DVKVTQSSRYLVKRTGEKVFLECVQDMDHENMFWYRQDPGLGLRLIYFSYDVKMKEKGDIPEGYSVSREKKERFSLILESASTNQTSMYLCASGTSPTYEQYFGPGTRLTVT.